Each of the 6 T cell receptor beta chains below was sequenced from the same sample in a study of fetal regulatory T cell absence and autoimmunity. TCRdb's table, derived via immunoSEQ multiplex PCR, lists solely in-frame clones and lacks some. The sample lists 95,000 or so clones; about 78% were seen once. The sequencing sample was made of pancreas tissue. Source of these receptors: a male donor with IPEX syndrome.

This clone was found a few times. V gene TRBV6-4 combines with J gene TRBJ1-1; D ambiguous. The CDR3 loop spans 13 amino acids. Germline CDR1 MRHNA, CDR2 SNTAGT. Trimming removed 6 bases from V and 2 bases from J, with 10 bases in between. The CDR3, as DNA: TGTGCCAGCAGCTTATATCTTAACACTGAAGCTTTCTTT. The encoded protein is CASSLYLNTEAFF.

V and J are TRBV7-2 and TRBJ1-6; D is perhaps TRBD1 (6 bases). V lost 4 bases and J 7 bases, leaving 14 bases between the germline ends. Germline lookup yields CDR1 SGHTA and CDR2 FQGNSA. CDR3 size: 15 residues. The chain's CDR3 is CASSSRTDGNSPLHF. CDR3 nucleotides: TGTGCCAGCAGCTCCAGGACAGACGGCAATTCACCCCTCCACTTT.

Only one count was recorded for this clone. The chain has TRBV5-1 and TRBJ2-5; 9 nucleotides agree with TRBD2. There are 17 residues in the CDR3. V dropped 0 bases and J dropped 2; count of bases not matched to a gene: 8. The germline V gene encodes CDR1 SGHRS and CDR2 YFSETQ. In DNA form, the CDR3 reads TGCGCCAGCAGCTTGGGTCTAGCGGGGAGTTCACAAGAGACCCAGTACTTC. Protein product: CASSLGLAGSSQETQYF.

The V gene is TRBV30, the J gene TRBJ1-3, with a weak D call TRBD1 (6 bases). CDR1 and CDR2 (germline): GTSNPN, SVGIG (reference sequence). There are 12 residues in the CDR3. Trimming took off 5 bases at V and 2 bases at J, with 7 bases between the two ends. CDR3: CAWEGAGNTIYF. The CDR3 DNA follows: TGTGCCTGGGAGGGGGCTGGAAACACCATATATTTT.

The chain joins TRBV6-1 to TRBJ2-7; no reliable D call. V was cut by 2 bases and J by 11 bases, with 1 base left in between. The CDR3 length is 8 residues. Looked up from germline, CDR1 is MNHNS and CDR2 is SASEGT. CDR3 sequence: CASSEKYF. The CDR3 bases are TGTGCCAGCAGTGAAAAGTACTTC.

This clone was counted between two and nine times. V and J are TRBV6-9 and TRBJ2-5, with 8 bases matching TRBD1. Germline V gene sequence: CDR1 MNHGY, CDR2 SVAAGI. The CDR3 consists of 13 residues. V shed 7 bases and J 5 bases; nucleotides not matched to a gene: 6. The CDR3 DNA sequence: TGTGCCAGCACACAGGGGGGTGGGGAGACCCAGTACTTC. Encoded protein: CASTQGGGETQYF.